The entry that follows covers one T cell receptor beta chain sequence. This CDR3 comprises 13 residues. The V gene lost 5 bases and the J gene lost 6 bases, with 14 bases spanning the gap. CDR1 LNHNV and CDR2 YYDKDF come from the germline V gene (reference sequence). These data come from a study of CD8+CD57+ T cells in acquired aplastic anemia. In the study overall: DNA from sorted CD4+ and CD8+ cells averaged approximately 2.9 ug.

The TCR beta profiling, which covered VDJ combination and CDR3 sequence, was carried out using genomic DNA as the template. TCRdb redid the calling of the reads with MiXCR, one entry per CDR3 protein. The table lists more than 150,000 distinct CDR3 sequences, approximately 49% of them singletons. The origin of this receptor is a human donor in good health. The chain has TRBV15 and TRBJ2-7, with D perhaps TRBD2 (6 bases). The sample consisted of sorted CD4+, CD8+, or CD8+CD57+ T cells (not recorded which) from PBMCs. The CDR3 loop reads CATSGGFQGEQYF. Here the CDR3 DNA reads TGTGCCACCAGCGGGGGGTTTCAAGGCGAGCAGTACTTC.